This T cell receptor (beta chain) came from a study of blood T cell repertoires in COVID-19. Study background: The United States, Italy and Spain provided the acute and convalescent COVID-19 samples. The analysed material was cDNA or gDNA that came from T cells, B-cell-depleted T cells, or PBMCs.

Patients at the Seattle site were enrolled during active infection and followed longitudinally. Per germline, CDR1 MDHEN and CDR2 SYDVKM. Trimming cost V 8 bases and J 6 bases; bases outside gene matches: 9. The CDR3 is made up of 13 amino acids. In the study's own analysis: Reference gene primer amplification gave estimated nucleated cell counts. The repertoire was sequenced with immunoSEQ multiplex PCR; TCRdb's copy has only in-frame clones and lacks some. V and J calls and clone size are as listed in that table; D and trimming were resolved from the DNA. The data show roughly 380,000 clones, around 91% seen once.

The V gene is TRBV28, the J gene TRBJ1-2; 7 nucleotides line up with TRBD1. This TCR came from a woman between 40 and 55 years old with COVID-19, enrolled during active disease. The sequenced material came from peripheral blood. CDR3 bases: TGTGCCAGCGACCCAAGGGGGCGCGATGGCTACACCTTC. As protein: CASDPRGRDGYTF.